This TCR beta chain was sequenced during a study of stem cell transplantation in POMP-related autoinflammatory disease. Regarding the study as a whole: PRAID patients trended toward lower TRB diversity and higher clonality in all analyzed T-cell subsets.

In germline, CDR1 is MDHEN, CDR2 SYDVKM. This CDR3 comprises 16 residues. Unmatched junction bases numbered 10, after V lost 5 bases and J lost 2 bases. Assay used: immunoSEQ multiplex PCR; TCRdb lists only in-frame clones, some missing. The table lists tens of thousands of clones, roughly 91% of them singletons, with about 0.7% in the top ten. As for this clone: Its antigen is not known.

The sequencing used CD4+ T cells from PBMCs, collected after stem cell transplantation. V usage is TRBV28 and J usage is TRBJ2-7; 9 bases are shared with TRBD1. The TCR sequence derives from a human patient with POMP-related autoinflammation and immune dysregulation (PRAID). Some of these T cells may belong to the graft donor. CDR3 residues: CASSNPTGGLPYEQYF. The CDR3 nucleotides read TGTGCCAGCAGTAACCCGACAGGGGGTCTTCCCTACGAGCAGTACTTC.